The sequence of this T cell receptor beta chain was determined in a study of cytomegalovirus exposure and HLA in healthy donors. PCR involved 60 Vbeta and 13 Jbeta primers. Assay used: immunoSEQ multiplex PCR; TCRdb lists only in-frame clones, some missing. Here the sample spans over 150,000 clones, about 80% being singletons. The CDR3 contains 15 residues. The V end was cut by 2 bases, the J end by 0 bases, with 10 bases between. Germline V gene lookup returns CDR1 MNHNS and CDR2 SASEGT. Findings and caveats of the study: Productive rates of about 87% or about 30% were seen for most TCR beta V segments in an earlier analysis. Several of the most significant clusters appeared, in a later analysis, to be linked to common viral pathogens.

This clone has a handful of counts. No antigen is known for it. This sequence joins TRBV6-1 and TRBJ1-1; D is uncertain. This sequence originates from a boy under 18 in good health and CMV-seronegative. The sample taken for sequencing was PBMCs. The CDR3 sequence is CASSEYFYVNTEAFF. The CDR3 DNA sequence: TGTGCCAGCAGTGAATACTTCTACGTGAACACTGAAGCTTTCTTT.